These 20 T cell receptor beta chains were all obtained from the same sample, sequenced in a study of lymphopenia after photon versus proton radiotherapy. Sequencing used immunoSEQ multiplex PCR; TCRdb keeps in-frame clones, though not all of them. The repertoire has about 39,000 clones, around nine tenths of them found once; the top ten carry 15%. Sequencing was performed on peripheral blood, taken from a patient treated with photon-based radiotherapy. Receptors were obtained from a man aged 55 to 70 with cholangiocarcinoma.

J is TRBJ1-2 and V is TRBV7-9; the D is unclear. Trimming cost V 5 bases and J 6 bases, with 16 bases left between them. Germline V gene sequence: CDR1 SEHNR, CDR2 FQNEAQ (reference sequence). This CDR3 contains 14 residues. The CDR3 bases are TGTGCCAGCAGCCCGGTACAGAGGAGGAATGGCTACACCTTC. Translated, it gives CASSPVQRRNGYTF.

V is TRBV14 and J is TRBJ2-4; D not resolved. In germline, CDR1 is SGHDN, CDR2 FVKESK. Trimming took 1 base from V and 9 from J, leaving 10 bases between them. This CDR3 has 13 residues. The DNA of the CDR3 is TGTGCCAGCAGCCAAGGGCCAGGAAGCATTCAGTACTTC. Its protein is CASSQGPGSIQYF.

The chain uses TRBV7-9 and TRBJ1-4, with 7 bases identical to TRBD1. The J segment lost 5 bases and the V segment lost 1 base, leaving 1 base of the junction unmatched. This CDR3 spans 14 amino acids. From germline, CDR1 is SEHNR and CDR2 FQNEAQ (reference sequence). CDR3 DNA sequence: TGTGCCAGCAGCTTAGGACAGGGAAATGAAAAACTGTTTTTT. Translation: CASSLGQGNEKLFF.

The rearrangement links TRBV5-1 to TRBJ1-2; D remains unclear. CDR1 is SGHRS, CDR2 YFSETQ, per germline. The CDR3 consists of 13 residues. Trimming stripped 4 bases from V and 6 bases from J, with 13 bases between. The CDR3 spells CASSATPRDGYTF. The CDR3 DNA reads TGCGCCAGCAGCGCTACGCCCCGGGATGGCTACACCTTC. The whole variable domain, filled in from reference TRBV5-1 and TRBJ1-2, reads KAGVTQTPRYLIKTRGQQVTLSCSPISGHRSVSWYQQTPGQGLQFLFEYFSETQRNKGNFPGRFSGRQFSNSRSEMNVSTLELGDSALYLCASSATPRDGYTFGSGTRLTVV.

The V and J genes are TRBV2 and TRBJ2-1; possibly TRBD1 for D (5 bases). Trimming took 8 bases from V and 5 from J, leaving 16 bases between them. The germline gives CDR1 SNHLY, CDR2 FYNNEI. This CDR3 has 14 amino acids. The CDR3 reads CASLSGAPDNEQFF. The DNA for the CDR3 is TGTGCCAGCCTCTCTGGGGCCCCGGACAATGAGCAGTTCTTC.

CDR3 nucleotides: TGCGCCAGCAGCTTAAGCCTATCCTACGAGCAGTACTTC. Translating gives CASSLSLSYEQYF. The chain combines TRBV5-1 with TRBJ2-7, with unresolved D. The CDR3 runs 13 residues. The ends were cut back, 2 bases at V and 1 base at J, with 7 bases in the middle. Germline CDR1 and CDR2: SGHRS and YFSETQ.

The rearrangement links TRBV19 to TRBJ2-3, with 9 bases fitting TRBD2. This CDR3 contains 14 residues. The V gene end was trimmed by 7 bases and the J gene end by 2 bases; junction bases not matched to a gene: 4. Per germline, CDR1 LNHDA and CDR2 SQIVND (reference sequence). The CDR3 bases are TGTGCCAGTAATGGCGGGAGGGCCACAGATACGCAGTATTTT. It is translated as CASNGGRATDTQYF.

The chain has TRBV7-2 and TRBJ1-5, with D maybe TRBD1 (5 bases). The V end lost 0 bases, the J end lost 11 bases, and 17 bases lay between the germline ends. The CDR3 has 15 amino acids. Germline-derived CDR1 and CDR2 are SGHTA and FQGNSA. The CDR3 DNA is TGTGCCAGCAGCTTAGCTTTAGGGGTAGCGTCAGCCCAGCATTTT. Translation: CASSLALGVASAQHF.

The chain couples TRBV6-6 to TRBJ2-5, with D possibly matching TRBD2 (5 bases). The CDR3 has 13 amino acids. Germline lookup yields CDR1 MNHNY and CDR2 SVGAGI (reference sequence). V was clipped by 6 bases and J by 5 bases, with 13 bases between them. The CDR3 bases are TGTGCCAGCAGCCAACCGGAGGAGGAGACCCAGTACTTC. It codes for CASSQPEEETQYF.

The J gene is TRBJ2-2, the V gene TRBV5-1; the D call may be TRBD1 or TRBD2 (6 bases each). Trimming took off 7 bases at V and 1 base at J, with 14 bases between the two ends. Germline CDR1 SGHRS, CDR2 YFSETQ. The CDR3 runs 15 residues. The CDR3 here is CASSYGGENTGELFF. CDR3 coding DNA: TGCGCCAGCTCATACGGGGGCGAGAACACCGGGGAGCTGTTTTTT.

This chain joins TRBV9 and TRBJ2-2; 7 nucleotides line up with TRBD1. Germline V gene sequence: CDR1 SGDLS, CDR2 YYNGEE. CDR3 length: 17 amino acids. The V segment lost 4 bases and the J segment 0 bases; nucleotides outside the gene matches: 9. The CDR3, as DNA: TGTGCCAGCAGCCACCCGGGACAGACTGCGAACACCGGGGAGCTGTTTTTT. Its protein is CASSHPGQTANTGELFF. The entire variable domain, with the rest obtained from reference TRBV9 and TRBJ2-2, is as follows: DSGVTQTPKHLITATGQRVTLRCSPRSGDLSVYWYQQSLDQGLQFLIQYYNGEERAKGNILERFSAQQFPDLHSELNLSSLELGDSALYFCASSHPGQTANTGELFFGEGSRLTVL.

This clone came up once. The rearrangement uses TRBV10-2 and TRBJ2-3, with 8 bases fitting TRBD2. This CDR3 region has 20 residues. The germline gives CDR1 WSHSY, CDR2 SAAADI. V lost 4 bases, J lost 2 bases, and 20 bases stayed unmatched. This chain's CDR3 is CASSGLGSGKTRATTDTQYF. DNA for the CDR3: TGCGCCAGCAGTGGTCTAGGTAGCGGGAAAACGAGGGCTACCACAGATACGCAGTATTTT.

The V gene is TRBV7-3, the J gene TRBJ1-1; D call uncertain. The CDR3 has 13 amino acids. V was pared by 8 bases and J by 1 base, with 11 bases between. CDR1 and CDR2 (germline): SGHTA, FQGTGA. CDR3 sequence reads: CASASRENTEAFF. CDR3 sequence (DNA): TGTGCCAGCGCTTCGCGGGAGAACACTGAAGCTTTCTTT.

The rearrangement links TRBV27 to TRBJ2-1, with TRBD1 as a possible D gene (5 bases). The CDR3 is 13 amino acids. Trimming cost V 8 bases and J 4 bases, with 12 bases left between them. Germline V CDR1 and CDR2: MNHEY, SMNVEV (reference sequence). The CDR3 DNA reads TGTGCCAGCGGCCCGGACATATACAATGAGCAGTTCTTC. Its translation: CASGPDIYNEQFF.

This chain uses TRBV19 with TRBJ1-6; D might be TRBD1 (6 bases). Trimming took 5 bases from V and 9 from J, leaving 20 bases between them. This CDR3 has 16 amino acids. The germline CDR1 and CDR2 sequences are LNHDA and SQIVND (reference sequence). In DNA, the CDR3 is TGTGCCAGTAGTCCGAGGGCCGGGAGGGGGACTTCACCCCTCCACTTT. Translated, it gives CASSPRAGRGTSPLHF.

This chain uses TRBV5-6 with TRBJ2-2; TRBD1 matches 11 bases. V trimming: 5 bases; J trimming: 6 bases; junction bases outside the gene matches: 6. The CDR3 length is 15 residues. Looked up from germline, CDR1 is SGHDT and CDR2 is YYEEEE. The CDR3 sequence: CASSPGTGGSGELFF. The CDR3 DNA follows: TGTGCCAGCAGTCCGGGGACAGGGGGATCCGGGGAGCTGTTTTTT.

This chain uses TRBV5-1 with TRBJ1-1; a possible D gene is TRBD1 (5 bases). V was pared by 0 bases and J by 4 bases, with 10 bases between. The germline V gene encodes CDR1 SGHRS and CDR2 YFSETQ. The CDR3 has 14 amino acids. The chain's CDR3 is CASSLALGATEAFF. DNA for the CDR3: TGCGCCAGCAGCTTGGCCCTCGGGGCCACTGAAGCTTTCTTT.

CDR3 region: CASSPGGASTGELFF. The CDR3 DNA sequence: TGTGCCAGCAGTCCAGGGGGCGCATCAACCGGGGAGCTGTTTTTT. V usage is TRBV6-5 and J usage is TRBJ2-2, with 8 positions matching TRBD1. CDR3 size: 15 residues. After removal of 5 bases from V and 5 bases from J, the junction contained 7 bases not matched to a gene. Germline lookup yields CDR1 MNHEY and CDR2 SVGAGI.

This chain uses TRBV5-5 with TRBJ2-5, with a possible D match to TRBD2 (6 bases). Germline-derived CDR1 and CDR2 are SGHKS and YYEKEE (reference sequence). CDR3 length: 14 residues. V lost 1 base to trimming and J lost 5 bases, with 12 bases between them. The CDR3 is CASSLHGGRETQYF. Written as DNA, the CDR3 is TGTGCCAGCAGCTTGCACGGGGGACGGGAGACCCAGTACTTC.

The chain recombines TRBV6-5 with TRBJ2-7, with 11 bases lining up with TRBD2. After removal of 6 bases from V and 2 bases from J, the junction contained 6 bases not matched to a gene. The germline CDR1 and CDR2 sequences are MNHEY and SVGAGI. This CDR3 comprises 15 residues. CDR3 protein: CASRPLAGATYEQYF. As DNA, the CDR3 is TGTGCCAGCAGGCCACTAGCGGGGGCGACCTACGAGCAGTACTTC.